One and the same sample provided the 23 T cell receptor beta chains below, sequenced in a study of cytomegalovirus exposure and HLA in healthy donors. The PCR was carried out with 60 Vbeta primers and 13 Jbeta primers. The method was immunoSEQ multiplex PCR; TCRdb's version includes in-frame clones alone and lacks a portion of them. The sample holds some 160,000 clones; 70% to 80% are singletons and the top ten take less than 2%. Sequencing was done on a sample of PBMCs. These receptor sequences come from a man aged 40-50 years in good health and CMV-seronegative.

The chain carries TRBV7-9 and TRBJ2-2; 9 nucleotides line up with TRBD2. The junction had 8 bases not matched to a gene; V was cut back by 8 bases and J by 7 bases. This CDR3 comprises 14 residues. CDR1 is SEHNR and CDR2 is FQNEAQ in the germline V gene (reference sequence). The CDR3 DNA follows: TGTGCCAGCTTGATAGCGGGAGCTGGCGGGGAGCTGTTTTTT. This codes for CASLIAGAGGELFF.

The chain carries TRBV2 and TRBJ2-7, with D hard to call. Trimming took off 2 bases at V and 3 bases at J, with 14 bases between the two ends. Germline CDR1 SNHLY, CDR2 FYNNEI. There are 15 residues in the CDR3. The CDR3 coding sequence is TGTGCCAGCAGTGAATCGACGGTGAGAGGCTACGAGCAGTACTTC. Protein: CASSESTVRGYEQYF.

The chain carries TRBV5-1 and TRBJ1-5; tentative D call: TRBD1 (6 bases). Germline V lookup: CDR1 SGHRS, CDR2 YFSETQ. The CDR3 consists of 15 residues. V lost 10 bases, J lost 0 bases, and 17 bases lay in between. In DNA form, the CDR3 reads TGCGCCCTCAGGGGTCCCAGGGATAGCAATCAGCCCCAGCATTTT. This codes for CALRGPRDSNQPQHF.

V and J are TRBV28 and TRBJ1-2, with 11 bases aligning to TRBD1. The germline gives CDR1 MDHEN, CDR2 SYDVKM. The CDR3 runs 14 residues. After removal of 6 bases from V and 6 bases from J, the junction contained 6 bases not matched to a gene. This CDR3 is CASRGTGGADGYTF. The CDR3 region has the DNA TGTGCCAGCAGGGGGACAGGGGGTGCGGATGGCTACACCTTC.

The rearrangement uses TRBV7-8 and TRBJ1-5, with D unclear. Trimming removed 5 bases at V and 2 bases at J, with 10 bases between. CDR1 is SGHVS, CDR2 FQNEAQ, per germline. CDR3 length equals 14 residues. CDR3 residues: CASSLEMGNQPQHF. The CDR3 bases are TGTGCCAGCAGCCTTGAGATGGGCAATCAGCCCCAGCATTTT.

The CDR3 loop is CASREGQGAGGYTF. The CDR3 DNA sequence: TGTGCCAGCAGGGAGGGACAGGGGGCAGGTGGCTACACCTTC. The rearrangement uses TRBV2 and TRBJ1-2; TRBD1 matches 12 bases. From germline, CDR1 is SNHLY and CDR2 FYNNEI. The CDR3 has 14 residues. V lost 6 bases and J lost 7; bases outside the gene matches: 6.

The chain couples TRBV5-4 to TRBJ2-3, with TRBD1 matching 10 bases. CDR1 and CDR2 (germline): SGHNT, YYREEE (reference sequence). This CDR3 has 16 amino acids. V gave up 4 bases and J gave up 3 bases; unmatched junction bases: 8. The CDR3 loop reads CASSPKAGQGTDTQYF. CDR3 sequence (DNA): TGTGCCAGCAGCCCGAAGGCGGGACAGGGGACAGATACGCAGTATTTT.

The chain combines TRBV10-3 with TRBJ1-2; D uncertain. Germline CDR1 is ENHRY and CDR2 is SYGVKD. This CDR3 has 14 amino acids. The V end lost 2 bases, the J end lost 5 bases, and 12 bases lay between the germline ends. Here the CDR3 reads CAISEKAGNYGYTF. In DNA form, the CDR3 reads TGTGCCATCAGTGAGAAGGCCGGGAATTATGGCTACACCTTC.

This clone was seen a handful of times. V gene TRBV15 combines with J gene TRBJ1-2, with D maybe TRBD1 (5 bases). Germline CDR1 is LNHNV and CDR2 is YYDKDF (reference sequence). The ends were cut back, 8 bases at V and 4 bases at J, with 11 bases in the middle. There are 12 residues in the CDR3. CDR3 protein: CATGGGFYGYTF. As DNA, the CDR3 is TGTGCCACCGGGGGAGGGTTCTATGGCTACACCTTC.

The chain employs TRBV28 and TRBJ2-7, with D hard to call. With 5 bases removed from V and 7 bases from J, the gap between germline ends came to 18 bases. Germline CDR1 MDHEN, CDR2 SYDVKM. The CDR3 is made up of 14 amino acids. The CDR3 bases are TGTGCCAGCAGTCCCAATCCCACGACCGGGGAGCAGTACTTC. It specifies CASSPNPTTGEQYF.

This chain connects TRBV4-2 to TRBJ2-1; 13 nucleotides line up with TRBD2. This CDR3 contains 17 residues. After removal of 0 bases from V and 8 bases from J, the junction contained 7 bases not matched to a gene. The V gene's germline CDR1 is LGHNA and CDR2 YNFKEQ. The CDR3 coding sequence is TGTGCCAGCAGCCAAGATTTAACTAGCGGGAGGGTCCATGAGCAGTTCTTC. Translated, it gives CASSQDLTSGRVHEQFF.

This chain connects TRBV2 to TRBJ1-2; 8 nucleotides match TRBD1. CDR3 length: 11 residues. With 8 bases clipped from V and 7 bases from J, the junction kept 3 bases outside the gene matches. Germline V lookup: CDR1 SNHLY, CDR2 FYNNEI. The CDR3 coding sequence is TGTGCCAGCGGCGACAGGGGTGGCTACACCTTC. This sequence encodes CASGDRGGYTF.

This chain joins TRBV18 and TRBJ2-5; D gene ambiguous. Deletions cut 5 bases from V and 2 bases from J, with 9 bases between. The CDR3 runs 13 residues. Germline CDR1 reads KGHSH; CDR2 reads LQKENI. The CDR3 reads CASSTQVQETQYF. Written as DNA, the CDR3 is TGTGCCAGCTCAACGCAGGTGCAAGAGACCCAGTACTTC.

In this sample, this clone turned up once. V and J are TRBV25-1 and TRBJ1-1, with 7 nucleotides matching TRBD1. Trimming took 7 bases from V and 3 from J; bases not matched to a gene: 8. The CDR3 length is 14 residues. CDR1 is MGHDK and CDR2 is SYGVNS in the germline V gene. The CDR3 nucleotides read TGTGCCAGCAACAGGGGCGTTTATGACACTGAAGCTTTCTTT. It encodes CASNRGVYDTEAFF.

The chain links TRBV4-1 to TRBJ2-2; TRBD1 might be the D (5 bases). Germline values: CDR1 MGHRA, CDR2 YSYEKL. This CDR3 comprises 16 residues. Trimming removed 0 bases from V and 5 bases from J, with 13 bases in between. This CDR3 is CASSQDSGQVTGELFF. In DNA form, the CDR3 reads TGCGCCAGCAGCCAAGATTCAGGACAAGTTACCGGGGAGCTGTTTTTT.

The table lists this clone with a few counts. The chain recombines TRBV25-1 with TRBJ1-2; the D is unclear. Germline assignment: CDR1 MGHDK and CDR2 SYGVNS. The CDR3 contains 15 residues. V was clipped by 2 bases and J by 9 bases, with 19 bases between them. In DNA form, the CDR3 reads TGTGCCAGCAGTGAAAAGGGCGGGTTTACCAGGCGCTACACCTTC. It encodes CASSEKGGFTRRYTF.

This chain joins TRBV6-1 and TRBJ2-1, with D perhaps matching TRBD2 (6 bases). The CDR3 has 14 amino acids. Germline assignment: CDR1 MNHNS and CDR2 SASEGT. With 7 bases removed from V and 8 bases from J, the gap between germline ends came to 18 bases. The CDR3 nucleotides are TGTGCCAGCACCGTGACTAGTGGGGTGGATGAGCAGTTCTTC. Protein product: CASTVTSGVDEQFF.

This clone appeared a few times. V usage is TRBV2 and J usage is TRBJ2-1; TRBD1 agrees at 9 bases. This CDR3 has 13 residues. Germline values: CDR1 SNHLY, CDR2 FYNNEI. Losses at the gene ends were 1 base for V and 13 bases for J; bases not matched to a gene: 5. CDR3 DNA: TGTGCCAGCAGTGAAGACAGGGGGCGCCCTCAGTTCTTC. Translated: CASSEDRGRPQFF.

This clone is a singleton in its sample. DNA of the CDR3: TGTGCCATCAGTGAGCCGGGGACTAGCGGGGGGGGAGGCAAAAACATTCAGTACTTC. It specifies CAISEPGTSGGGGKNIQYF. The chain joins TRBV10-3 to TRBJ2-4, with TRBD2 matching 16 bases. The CDR3 spans 19 residues. J lost 3 bases, V lost 2 bases, and 7 bases had no gene match. Germline loops: CDR1 ENHRY, CDR2 SYGVKD.

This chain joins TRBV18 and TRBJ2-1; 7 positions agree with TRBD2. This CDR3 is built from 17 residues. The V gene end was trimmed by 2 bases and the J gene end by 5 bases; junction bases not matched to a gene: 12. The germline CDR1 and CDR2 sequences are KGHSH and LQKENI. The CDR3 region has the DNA TGTGCCAGCTCACCATCCGGATCGCTAGCGGTGAACAATGAGCAGTTCTTC. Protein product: CASSPSGSLAVNNEQFF.

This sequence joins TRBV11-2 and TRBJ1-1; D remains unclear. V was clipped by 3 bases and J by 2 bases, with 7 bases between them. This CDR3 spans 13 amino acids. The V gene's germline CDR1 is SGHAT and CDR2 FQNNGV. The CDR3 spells CASSFAVNTEAFF. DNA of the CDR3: TGTGCCAGCAGCTTCGCAGTCAACACTGAAGCTTTCTTT.

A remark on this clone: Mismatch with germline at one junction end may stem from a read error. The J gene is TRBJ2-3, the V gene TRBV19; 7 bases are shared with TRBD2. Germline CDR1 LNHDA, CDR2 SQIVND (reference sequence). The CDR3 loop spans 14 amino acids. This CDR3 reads CASSISTSRDTQYF. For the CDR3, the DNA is TGTGCCAGTAGTATCTCGACTAGCAGAGATACGCAGTATTTT.

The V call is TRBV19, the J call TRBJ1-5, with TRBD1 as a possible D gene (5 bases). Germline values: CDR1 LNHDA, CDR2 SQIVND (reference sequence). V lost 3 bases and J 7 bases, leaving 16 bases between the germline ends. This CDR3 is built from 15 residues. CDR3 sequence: CASSIYAQRGQPQHF. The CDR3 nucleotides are TGTGCCAGTAGTATTTACGCCCAAAGGGGACAGCCCCAGCATTTT. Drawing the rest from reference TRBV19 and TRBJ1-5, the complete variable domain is DGGITQSPKYLFRKEGQNVTLSCEQNLNHDAMYWYRQDPGQGLRLIYYSQIVNDFQKGDIAEGYSVSREKKESFPLTVTSAQKNPTAFYLCASSIYAQRGQPQHFGDGTRLSIL.